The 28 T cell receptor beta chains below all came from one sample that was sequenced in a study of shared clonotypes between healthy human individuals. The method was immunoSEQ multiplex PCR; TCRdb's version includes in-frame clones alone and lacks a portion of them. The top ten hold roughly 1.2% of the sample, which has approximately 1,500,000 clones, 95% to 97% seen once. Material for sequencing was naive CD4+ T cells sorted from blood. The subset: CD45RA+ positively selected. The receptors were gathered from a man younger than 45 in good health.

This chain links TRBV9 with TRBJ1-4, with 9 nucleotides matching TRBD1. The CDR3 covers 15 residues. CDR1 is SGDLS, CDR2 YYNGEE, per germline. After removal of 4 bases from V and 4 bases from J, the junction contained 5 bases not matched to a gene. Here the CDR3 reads CASSSLTGGNEKLFF. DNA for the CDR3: TGTGCCAGCAGCTCATTGACAGGGGGTAATGAAAAACTGTTTTTT.

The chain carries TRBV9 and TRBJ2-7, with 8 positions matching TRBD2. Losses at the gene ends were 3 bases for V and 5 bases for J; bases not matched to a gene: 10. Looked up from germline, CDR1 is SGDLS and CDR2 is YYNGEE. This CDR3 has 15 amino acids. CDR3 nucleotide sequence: TGTGCCAGCAGCGCCGGGATAGCGGGAAGAGACGAGCAGTACTTC. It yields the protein CASSAGIAGRDEQYF. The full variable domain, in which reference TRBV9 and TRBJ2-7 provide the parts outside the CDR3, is DSGVTQTPKHLITATGQRVTLRCSPRSGDLSVYWYQQSLDQGLQFLIQYYNGEERAKGNILERFSAQQFPDLHSELNLSSLELGDSALYFCASSAGIAGRDEQYFGPGTRLTVT.

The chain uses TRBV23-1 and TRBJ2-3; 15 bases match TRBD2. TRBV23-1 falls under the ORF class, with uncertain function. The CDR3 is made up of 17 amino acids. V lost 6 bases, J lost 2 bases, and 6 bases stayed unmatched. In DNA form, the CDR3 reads TGCGCCAGCAGCCTAGGGACTAGCGGGAGGCCCACAGATACGCAGTATTTT. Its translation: CASSLGTSGRPTDTQYF.

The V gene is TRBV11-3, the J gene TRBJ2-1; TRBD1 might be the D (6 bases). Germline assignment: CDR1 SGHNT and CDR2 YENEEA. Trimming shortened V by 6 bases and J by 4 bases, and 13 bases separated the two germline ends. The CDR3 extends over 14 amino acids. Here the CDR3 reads CASSEQGRYNEQFF. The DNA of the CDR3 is TGTGCCAGCAGTGAACAGGGCCGGTACAATGAGCAGTTCTTC.

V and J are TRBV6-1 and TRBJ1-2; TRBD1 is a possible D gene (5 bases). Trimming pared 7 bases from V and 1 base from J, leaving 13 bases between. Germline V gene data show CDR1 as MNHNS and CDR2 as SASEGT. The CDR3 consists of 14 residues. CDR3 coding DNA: TGTGCCAGCACTCAAATTCAGGGTAACTATGGCTACACCTTC. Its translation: CASTQIQGNYGYTF.

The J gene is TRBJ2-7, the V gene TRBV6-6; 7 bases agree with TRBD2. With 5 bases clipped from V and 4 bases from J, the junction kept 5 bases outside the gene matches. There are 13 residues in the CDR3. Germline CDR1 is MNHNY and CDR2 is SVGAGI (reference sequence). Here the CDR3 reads CASSQLGGYEQYF. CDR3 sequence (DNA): TGTGCCAGCAGTCAACTCGGGGGGTACGAGCAGTACTTC.

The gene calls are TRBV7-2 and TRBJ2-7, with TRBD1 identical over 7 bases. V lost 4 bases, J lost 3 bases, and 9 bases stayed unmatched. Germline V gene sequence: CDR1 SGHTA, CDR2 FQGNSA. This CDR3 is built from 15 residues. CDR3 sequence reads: CASSYVDRPYYEQYF. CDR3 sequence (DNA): TGTGCCAGCAGCTACGTGGACAGGCCCTACTACGAGCAGTACTTC.

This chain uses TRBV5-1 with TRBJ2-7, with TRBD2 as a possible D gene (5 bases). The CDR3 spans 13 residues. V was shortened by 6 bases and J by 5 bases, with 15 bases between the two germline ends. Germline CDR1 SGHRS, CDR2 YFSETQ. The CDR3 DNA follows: TGCGCCAGCAATGAGGGCAGGCGGAACGAGCAGTACTTC. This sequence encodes CASNEGRRNEQYF.

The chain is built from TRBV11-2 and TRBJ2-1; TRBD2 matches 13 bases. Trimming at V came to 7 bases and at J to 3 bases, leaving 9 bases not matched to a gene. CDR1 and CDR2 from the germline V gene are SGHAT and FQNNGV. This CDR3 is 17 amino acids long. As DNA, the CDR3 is TGTGCCAGCACAAGGACTAGCGGGAGAGGGAACTACAATGAGCAGTTCTTC. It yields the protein CASTRTSGRGNYNEQFF.

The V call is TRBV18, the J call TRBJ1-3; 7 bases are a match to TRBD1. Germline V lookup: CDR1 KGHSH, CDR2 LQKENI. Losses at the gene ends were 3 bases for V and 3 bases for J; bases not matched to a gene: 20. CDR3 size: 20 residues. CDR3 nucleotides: TGTGCCAGCTCACCTAGATCTACAGGAACCGGGACAGAGATTGGAAACACCATATATTTT. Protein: CASSPRSTGTGTEIGNTIYF.

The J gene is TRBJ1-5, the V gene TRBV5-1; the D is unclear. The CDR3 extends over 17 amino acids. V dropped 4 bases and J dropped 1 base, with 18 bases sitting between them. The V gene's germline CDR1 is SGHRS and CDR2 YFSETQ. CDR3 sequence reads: CASSPDSSLKSNQPQHF. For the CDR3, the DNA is TGCGCCAGCAGCCCCGATTCCTCCCTAAAGAGCAATCAGCCCCAGCATTTT.

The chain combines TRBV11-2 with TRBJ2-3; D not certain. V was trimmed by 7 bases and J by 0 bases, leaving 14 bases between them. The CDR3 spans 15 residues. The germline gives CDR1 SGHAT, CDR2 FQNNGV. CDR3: CASMRLLSSTDTQYF. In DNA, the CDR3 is TGTGCCAGCATGCGTCTCTTATCTAGCACAGATACGCAGTATTTT. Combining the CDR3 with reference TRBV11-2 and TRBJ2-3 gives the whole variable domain EAGVAQSPRYKIIEKRQSVAFWCNPISGHATLYWYQQILGQGPKLLIQFQNNGVVDDSQLPKDRFSAERLKGVDSTLKIQPAKLEDSAVYLCASMRLLSSTDTQYFGPGTRLTVL.

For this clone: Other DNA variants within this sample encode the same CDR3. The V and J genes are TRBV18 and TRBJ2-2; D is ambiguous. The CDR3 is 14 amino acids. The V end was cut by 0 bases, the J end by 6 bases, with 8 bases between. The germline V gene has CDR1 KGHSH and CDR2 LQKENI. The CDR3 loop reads CASSPPSRAGELFF. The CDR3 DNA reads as TGTGCCAGCTCACCACCGAGTAGGGCCGGGGAGCTGTTTTTT.

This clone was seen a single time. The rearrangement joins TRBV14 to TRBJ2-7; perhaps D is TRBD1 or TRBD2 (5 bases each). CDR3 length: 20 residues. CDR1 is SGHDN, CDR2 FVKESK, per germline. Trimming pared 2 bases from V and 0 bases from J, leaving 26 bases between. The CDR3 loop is CASSQSLPGPVRPSSYEQYF. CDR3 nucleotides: TGTGCCAGCAGCCAATCTTTGCCGGGACCCGTTCGTCCGAGCTCCTACGAGCAGTACTTC.

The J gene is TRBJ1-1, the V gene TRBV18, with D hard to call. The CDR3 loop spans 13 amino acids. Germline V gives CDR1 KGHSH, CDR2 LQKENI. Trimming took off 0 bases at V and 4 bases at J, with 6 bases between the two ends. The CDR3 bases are TGTGCCAGCTCACCACCGCTCATCACTGAAGCTTTCTTT. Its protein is CASSPPLITEAFF.

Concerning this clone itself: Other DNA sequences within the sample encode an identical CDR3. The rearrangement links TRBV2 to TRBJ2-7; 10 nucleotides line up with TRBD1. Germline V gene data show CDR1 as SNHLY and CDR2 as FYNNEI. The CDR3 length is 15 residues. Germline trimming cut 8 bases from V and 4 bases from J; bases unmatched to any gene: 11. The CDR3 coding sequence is TGTGCCAGCCGCGGTCCGGGACAGGGGACGTACGAGCAGTACTTC. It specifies CASRGPGQGTYEQYF.

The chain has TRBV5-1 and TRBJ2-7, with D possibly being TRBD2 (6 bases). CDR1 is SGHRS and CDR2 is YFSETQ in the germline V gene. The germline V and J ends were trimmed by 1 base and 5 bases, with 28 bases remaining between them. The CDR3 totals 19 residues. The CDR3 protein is CASSLPGVLTESSLNEQYF. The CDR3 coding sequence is TGCGCCAGCAGCTTGCCGGGGGTCCTAACAGAGTCATCTCTCAACGAGCAGTACTTC.

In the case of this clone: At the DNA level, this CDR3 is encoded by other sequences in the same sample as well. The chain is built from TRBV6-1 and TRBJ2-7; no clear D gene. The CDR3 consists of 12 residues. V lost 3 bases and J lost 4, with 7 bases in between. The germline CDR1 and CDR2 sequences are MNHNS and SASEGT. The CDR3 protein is CASSDQGYEQYF. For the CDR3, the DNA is TGTGCCAGCAGTGATCAAGGGTACGAGCAGTACTTC.

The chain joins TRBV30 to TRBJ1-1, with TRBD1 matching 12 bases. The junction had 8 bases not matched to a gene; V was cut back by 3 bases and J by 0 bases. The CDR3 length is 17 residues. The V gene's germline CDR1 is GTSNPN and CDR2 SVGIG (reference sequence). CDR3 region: CAWRNWDRGRLNTEAFF. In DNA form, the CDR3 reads TGTGCCTGGAGAAATTGGGACAGGGGGCGATTGAACACTGAAGCTTTCTTT.

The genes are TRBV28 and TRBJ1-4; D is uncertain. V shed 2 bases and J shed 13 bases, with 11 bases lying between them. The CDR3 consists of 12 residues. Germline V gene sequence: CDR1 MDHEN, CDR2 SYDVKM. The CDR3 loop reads CASSLEQSRLFF. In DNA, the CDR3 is TGTGCCAGCAGTTTAGAACAGTCGAGACTGTTTTTT.

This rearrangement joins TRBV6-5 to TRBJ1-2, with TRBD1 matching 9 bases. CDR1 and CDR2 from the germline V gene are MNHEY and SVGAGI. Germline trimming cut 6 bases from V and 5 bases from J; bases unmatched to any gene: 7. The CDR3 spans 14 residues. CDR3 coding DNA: TGTGCCAGCAGGACGGGACAGGGAAGATATGGCTACACCTTC. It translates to CASRTGQGRYGYTF.

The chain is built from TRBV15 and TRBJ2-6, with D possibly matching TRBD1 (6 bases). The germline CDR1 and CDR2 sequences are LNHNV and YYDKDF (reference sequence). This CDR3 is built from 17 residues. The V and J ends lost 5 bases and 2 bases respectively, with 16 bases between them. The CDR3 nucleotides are TGTGCCACCAGCTTCGACAGGCTCCTCCCTGGGGCCAACGTCCTGACTTTC. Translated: CATSFDRLLPGANVLTF.

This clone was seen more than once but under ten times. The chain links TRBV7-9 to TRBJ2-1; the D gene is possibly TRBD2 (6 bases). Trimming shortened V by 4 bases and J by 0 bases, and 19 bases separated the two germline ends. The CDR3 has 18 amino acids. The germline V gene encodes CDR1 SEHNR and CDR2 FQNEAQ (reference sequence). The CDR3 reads CASSSLGGLKSSYNEQFF. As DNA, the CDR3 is TGTGCCAGCAGCTCCCTGGGGGGTCTCAAGAGCTCCTACAATGAGCAGTTCTTC.

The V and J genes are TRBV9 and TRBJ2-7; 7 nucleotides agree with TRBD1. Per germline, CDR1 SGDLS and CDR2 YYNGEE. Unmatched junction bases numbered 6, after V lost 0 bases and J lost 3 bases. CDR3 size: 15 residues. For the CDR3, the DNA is TGTGCCAGCAGCGTAGGACAGGGACAGAACTACGAGCAGTACTTC. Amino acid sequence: CASSVGQGQNYEQYF.

The DNA of the CDR3 is TGTGCCAGCAGCTTAGCTCCCGTCGGGACCTCTGGAAACACCATATATTTT. Translation gives CASSLAPVGTSGNTIYF. This rearrangement joins TRBV7-9 to TRBJ1-3, with a weak D call TRBD1 (5 bases). This CDR3 region has 17 residues. Germline-derived CDR1 and CDR2 are SEHNR and FQNEAQ (reference sequence). The V and J ends lost 0 bases and 0 bases respectively, with 12 bases between them.

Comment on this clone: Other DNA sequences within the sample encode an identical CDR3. The CDR3 nucleotides read TGTGCCAGCAGCTTAGGAGGAACCTACGAGCAGTACTTC. This encodes CASSLGGTYEQYF. V is TRBV5-4 and J is TRBJ2-7; a possible D gene is TRBD2 (5 bases). V lost 2 bases, J lost 2 bases, and 8 bases lay in between. Germline CDR1 reads SGHNT; CDR2 reads YYREEE (reference sequence). The CDR3 has 13 residues.

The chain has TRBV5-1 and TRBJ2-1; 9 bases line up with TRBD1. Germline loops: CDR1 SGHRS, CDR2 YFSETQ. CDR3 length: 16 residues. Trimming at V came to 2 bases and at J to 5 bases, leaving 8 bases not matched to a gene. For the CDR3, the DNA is TGCGCCAGCAGCTTAAGTGTTGGACAGGGGAACAATGAGCAGTTCTTC. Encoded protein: CASSLSVGQGNNEQFF.

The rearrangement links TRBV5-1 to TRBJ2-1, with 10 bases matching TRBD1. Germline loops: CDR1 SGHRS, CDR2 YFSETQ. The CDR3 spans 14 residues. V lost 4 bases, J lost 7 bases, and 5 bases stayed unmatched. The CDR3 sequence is CASSPRDRGNEQFF. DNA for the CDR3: TGCGCCAGCAGCCCCCGGGACAGGGGTAATGAGCAGTTCTTC.